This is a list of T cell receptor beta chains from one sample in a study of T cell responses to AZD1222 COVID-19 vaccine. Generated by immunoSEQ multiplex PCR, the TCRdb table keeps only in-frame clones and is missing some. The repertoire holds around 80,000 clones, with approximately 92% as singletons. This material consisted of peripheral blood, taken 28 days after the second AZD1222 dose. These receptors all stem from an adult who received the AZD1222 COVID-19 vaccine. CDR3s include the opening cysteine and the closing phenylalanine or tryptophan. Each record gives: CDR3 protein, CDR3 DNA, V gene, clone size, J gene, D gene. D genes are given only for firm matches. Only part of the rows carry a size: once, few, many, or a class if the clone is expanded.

CDR3aa: CASSPGTGVAGELFF
CDR3nt: TGTGCCAGCAGCCCCGGGACAGGGGTGGCCGGGGAGCTGTTTTTT
v_gene: TRBV7-3
abundance: NA
j_gene: TRBJ2-2
d_gene: TRBD1

CDR3aa: CASSRSPVPEAFF
CDR3nt: TGTGCCAGCAGTAGGTCCCCCGTACCTGAAGCTTTCTTT
v_gene: TRBV25-1
abundance: NA
j_gene: TRBJ1-1
d_gene: NA

CDR3aa: CASSYYSGDTEAFF
CDR3nt: TGTGCCAGCAGTTACTATTCCGGTGACACTGAAGCTTTCTTT
v_gene: TRBV6-5
abundance: NA
j_gene: TRBJ1-1
d_gene: NA

CDR3aa: CASSDGLGWGVYNEQFF
CDR3nt: TGTGCCAGCAGCGACGGACTGGGTTGGGGAGTCTACAATGAGCAGTTCTTC
v_gene: TRBV9
abundance: NA
j_gene: TRBJ2-1
d_gene: NA

CDR3aa: CASSIRLAGDGELFF
CDR3nt: TGTGCCAGCAGTATTCGGCTAGCGGGAGACGGGGAGCTGTTTTTT
v_gene: TRBV14
abundance: NA
j_gene: TRBJ2-2
d_gene: TRBD2

CDR3aa: CATSRGWGQETQYF
CDR3nt: TGTGCCACCAGCAGAGGTTGGGGCCAAGAGACCCAGTACTTC
v_gene: TRBV15
abundance: NA
j_gene: TRBJ2-5
d_gene: NA

CDR3aa: CASSLSRALFNEQFF
CDR3nt: TGTGCCAGCAGTTTATCGAGGGCCCTCTTCAATGAGCAGTTCTTC
v_gene: TRBV27
abundance: NA
j_gene: TRBJ2-1
d_gene: NA

CDR3aa: CASSLRGLPNTGELFF
CDR3nt: TGTGCCAGCAGCCTAAGGGGACTTCCGAACACCGGGGAGCTGTTTTTT
v_gene: TRBV28
abundance: NA
j_gene: TRBJ2-2
d_gene: NA

CDR3aa: CASSIQAYTGGQSTEAFF
CDR3nt: TGTGCCAGTAGTATCCAGGCGTACACAGGGGGGCAGAGCACTGAAGCTTTCTTT
v_gene: TRBV19
abundance: NA
j_gene: TRBJ1-1
d_gene: TRBD1

CDR3aa: CASSLVGYEQYF
CDR3nt: TGTGCCAGCAGCTTAGTGGGCTACGAGCAGTACTTC
v_gene: TRBV11-1
abundance: many
j_gene: TRBJ2-7
d_gene: NA

CDR3aa: CATSIVIAGEQFF
CDR3nt: TGTGCCACCAGCATAGTCATAGCGGGTGAGCAGTTCTTC
v_gene: TRBV15
abundance: NA
j_gene: TRBJ2-1
d_gene: TRBD2

CDR3aa: CASSHRGLNTEAFF
CDR3nt: TGTGCCAGCAGCCACAGGGGTTTGAACACTGAAGCTTTCTTT
v_gene: TRBV14
abundance: NA
j_gene: TRBJ1-1
d_gene: NA

CDR3aa: CASSAPGQLSPLHF
CDR3nt: TGTGCCAGTAGTGCGCCAGGGCAATTGTCACCCCTCCACTTT
v_gene: TRBV19
abundance: NA
j_gene: TRBJ1-6
d_gene: NA

CDR3aa: CASSPIFGLNHVAQGCTQYF
CDR3nt: TGTGCCAGCAGTCCCATCTTTGGCCTGAATCATGTTGCACAGGGATGTACGCAGTATTTT
v_gene: TRBV28
abundance: NA
j_gene: TRBJ2-3
d_gene: NA

CDR3aa: CASSFLAGGTDTQYF
CDR3nt: TGTGCCAGCAGCTTTCTAGCGGGAGGGACAGATACGCAGTATTTT
v_gene: TRBV7-3
abundance: few
j_gene: TRBJ2-3
d_gene: TRBD2

CDR3aa: CASSIGTSTDTQYF
CDR3nt: TGTGCCAGTAGTATAGGAACTAGCACAGATACGCAGTATTTT
v_gene: TRBV19
abundance: NA
j_gene: TRBJ2-3
d_gene: NA

CDR3aa: CASRWREFTGELFF
CDR3nt: TGTGCCTCCCGCTGGCGGGAGTTCACCGGGGAGCTGTTTTTT
v_gene: TRBV6-5
abundance: NA
j_gene: TRBJ2-2
d_gene: TRBD2

CDR3aa: CASGSRTNYGYTF
CDR3nt: TGTGCCTCCGGGTCAAGAACTAACTATGGCTACACCTTC
v_gene: TRBV2
abundance: NA
j_gene: TRBJ1-2
d_gene: NA

CDR3aa: CAWSLYTGGYEQYF
CDR3nt: TGTGCCTGGAGTTTATACACAGGGGGCTACGAGCAGTACTTC
v_gene: TRBV30
abundance: NA
j_gene: TRBJ2-7
d_gene: TRBD1

CDR3aa: CASSRLTGGYEQYF
CDR3nt: TGTGCCAGCAGCCGCCTCACAGGGGGCTACGAGCAGTACTTC
v_gene: TRBV11-1
abundance: NA
j_gene: TRBJ2-7
d_gene: TRBD1

CDR3aa: CASSVGASVQQYF
CDR3nt: TGCGCCAGCAGTGTCGGTGCCTCCGTACAGCAGTACTTC
v_gene: TRBV10-1
abundance: NA
j_gene: TRBJ2-7
d_gene: NA

CDR3aa: CSVDPAGDSYEQYF
CDR3nt: TGCAGCGTTGATCCGGCTGGGGACTCCTACGAGCAGTACTTC
v_gene: TRBV29-1
abundance: NA
j_gene: TRBJ2-7
d_gene: NA

CDR3aa: CASNGRSYNSPLHF
CDR3nt: TGTGCCAGCAACGGACGGTCCTATAATTCACCCCTCCACTTT
v_gene: TRBV6-5
abundance: NA
j_gene: TRBJ1-6
d_gene: NA

CDR3aa: CASTQTNYGYTF
CDR3nt: TGTGCCAGCACCCAGACGAACTATGGCTACACCTTC
v_gene: TRBV25-1
abundance: NA
j_gene: TRBJ1-2
d_gene: NA

CDR3aa: CASLKERTQPQHF
CDR3nt: TGTGCCAGTCTTAAAGAGCGAACTCAGCCCCAGCATTTT
v_gene: TRBV19
abundance: NA
j_gene: TRBJ1-5
d_gene: NA

CDR3aa: CAWSPPNDNSPLHF
CDR3nt: TGTGCCTGGAGCCCCCCCAACGATAATTCACCCCTCCACTTT
v_gene: TRBV30
abundance: NA
j_gene: TRBJ1-6
d_gene: NA

CDR3aa: CSAAARGPQHF
CDR3nt: TGCAGTGCCGCCGCACGAGGGCCCCAGCATTTT
v_gene: TRBV20-1
abundance: NA
j_gene: TRBJ1-5
d_gene: NA

CDR3aa: CASSQSPVYEQYF
CDR3nt: TGTGCCAGCAGCCAAAGTCCGGTATACGAGCAGTACTTC
v_gene: TRBV3-1/TRBV3-2
abundance: NA
j_gene: TRBJ2-7
d_gene: NA

CDR3aa: CASEPSTPFYGYTF
CDR3nt: TGTGCCAGTGAGCCTTCCACACCCTTCTATGGCTACACCTTC
v_gene: TRBV2
abundance: NA
j_gene: TRBJ1-2
d_gene: NA

CDR3aa: CASSPGQLNYGYTF
CDR3nt: TGCGCCAGCAGCCCGGGACAGCTTAACTATGGCTACACCTTC
v_gene: TRBV4-1
abundance: once
j_gene: TRBJ1-2
d_gene: TRBD1

CDR3aa: CASSQDSQRLRSYEQYF
CDR3nt: TGCGCCAGCAGCCAAGATTCGCAGAGGCTTCGCTCCTACGAGCAGTACTTC
v_gene: TRBV4-1
abundance: once
j_gene: TRBJ2-7
d_gene: NA

CDR3aa: CASSLAVGSNSPLHF
CDR3nt: TGTGCCAGCAGCTTGGCTGTGGGAAGTAATTCACCCCTCCACTTT
v_gene: TRBV5-6
abundance: NA
j_gene: TRBJ1-6
d_gene: NA

CDR3aa: CASSYAQAGACEQYF
CDR3nt: TGTGCCAGCAGTTACGCGCAAGCGGGAGCGTGCGAGCAGTACTTC
v_gene: TRBV6-5
abundance: NA
j_gene: TRBJ2-7
d_gene: TRBD2

CDR3aa: CASSQASGTEAFF
CDR3nt: TGCGCCAGCAGCCAAGCATCGGGGACTGAAGCTTTCTTT
v_gene: TRBV4-1
abundance: NA
j_gene: TRBJ1-1
d_gene: NA

CDR3aa: CASSLLGATQVNTEAFF
CDR3nt: TGCGCCAGCAGCTTGTTAGGGGCTACCCAGGTGAACACTGAAGCTTTCTTT
v_gene: TRBV5-1
abundance: NA
j_gene: TRBJ1-1
d_gene: NA

CDR3aa: CAWSKWTGTSGNTIYF
CDR3nt: TGTGCCTGGAGTAAATGGACAGGGACCTCTGGAAACACCATATATTTT
v_gene: TRBV30
abundance: NA
j_gene: TRBJ1-3
d_gene: TRBD1

CDR3aa: CASSDELAGGLSYNEQFF
CDR3nt: TGTGCCAGCAGTGACGAGCTAGCGGGAGGACTATCCTACAATGAGCAGTTCTTC
v_gene: TRBV6-4
abundance: NA
j_gene: TRBJ2-1
d_gene: TRBD2

CDR3aa: CASTQGGPHNQPQHF
CDR3nt: TGTGCCAGCACCCAAGGGGGCCCCCATAATCAGCCCCAGCATTTT
v_gene: TRBV6-6
abundance: once
j_gene: TRBJ1-5
d_gene: TRBD1

CDR3aa: CASSLPRGSGYSYNEQFF
CDR3nt: TGTGCCAGCAGTTTACCCCGGGGTAGCGGATACTCCTACAATGAGCAGTTCTTC
v_gene: TRBV27
abundance: NA
j_gene: TRBJ2-1
d_gene: NA

CDR3aa: CATSSSGTPSYNEQFF
CDR3nt: TGTGCCACCAGCAGTTCCGGGACTCCTTCCTACAATGAGCAGTTCTTC
v_gene: TRBV15
abundance: NA
j_gene: TRBJ2-1
d_gene: NA

CDR3aa: CASSSQGGYEQYF
CDR3nt: TGTGCCAGCTCGTCCCAGGGGGGCTACGAGCAGTACTTC
v_gene: TRBV18
abundance: NA
j_gene: TRBJ2-7
d_gene: NA

CDR3aa: CASSMFREVGTDTQYF
CDR3nt: TGTGCCAGTAGTATGTTCAGGGAAGTAGGCACAGATACGCAGTATTTT
v_gene: TRBV19
abundance: NA
j_gene: TRBJ2-3
d_gene: NA

CDR3aa: CSAGVGSPLHF
CDR3nt: TGCAGTGCAGGGGTGGGGTCACCCCTCCACTTT
v_gene: TRBV20-1
abundance: NA
j_gene: TRBJ1-6
d_gene: NA

CDR3aa: CASSSWADNEQFF
CDR3nt: TGTGCCAGCAGCTCCTGGGCCGACAATGAGCAGTTCTTC
v_gene: TRBV3-1/TRBV3-2
abundance: NA
j_gene: TRBJ2-1
d_gene: NA

CDR3aa: CASSQDRGGANTGELFF
CDR3nt: TGCGCCAGCAGCCAAGACAGAGGGGGTGCGAACACCGGGGAGCTGTTTTTT
v_gene: TRBV4-1
abundance: NA
j_gene: TRBJ2-2
d_gene: NA

CDR3aa: CAIRGDSVHSPLHF
CDR3nt: TGTGCCATCAGGGGGGACAGCGTCCATTCACCCCTCCACTTT
v_gene: TRBV10-3
abundance: NA
j_gene: TRBJ1-6
d_gene: TRBD1

CDR3aa: CASSPWTSGRGEQYF
CDR3nt: TGTGCCAGCAGCCCCTGGACTAGCGGGAGAGGCGAGCAGTACTTC
v_gene: TRBV7-2
abundance: NA
j_gene: TRBJ2-7
d_gene: TRBD2

CDR3aa: CAHRQGGRQSEQFF
CDR3nt: TGTGCCCACCGGCAGGGGGGGCGTCAAAGTGAGCAGTTCTTC
v_gene: TRBV30
abundance: NA
j_gene: TRBJ2-1
d_gene: NA

CDR3aa: CASSNPPPLGGMARNTEAFF
CDR3nt: TGTGCCAGCAGCAACCCGCCCCCCCTCGGGGGGATGGCGCGGAACACTGAAGCTTTCTTT
v_gene: TRBV21-1
abundance: NA
j_gene: TRBJ1-1
d_gene: NA

CDR3aa: CASNRELNTEAFF
CDR3nt: TGTGCCAGCAATCGGGAGTTGAACACTGAAGCTTTCTTT
v_gene: TRBV12-3/TRBV12-4
abundance: NA
j_gene: TRBJ1-1
d_gene: NA